This T cell receptor beta chain derives from a study of Graves' ophthalmopathy and Graves' hyperthyroidism. Study-wide results and caveats: Blood also carried most expanded thyroid clonotypes exceeding 0.001 frequency. A model built from 13 signatures distinguished ophthalmopathy from stable hyperthyroidism with 85% to 90% sensitivity and around 78% specificity. Ophthalmopathy progression predictions by the model showed roughly 75% specificity and 70.59% sensitivity.

RNA served as the template for amplifying TCR beta CDR3 regions. An initial RT-PCR round employing HTBI primers preceded a second-round multiplex PCR. One entry per CDR3 protein results from TCRdb running MiXCR on the multiplex PCR reads. The sample contains about 240,000 distinct CDR3 sequences, 40% to 50% of which appear only once. The PBMCs originated from more than 8 ml of fresh peripheral blood. With regard to this clonotype: Its antigen is undetermined.

Germline lookup yields CDR1 SGHTA and CDR2 FQGNSA. V lost 5 bases, J lost 5 bases, and 8 bases stayed unmatched. The CDR3 contains 16 residues. The sequencing input was peripheral blood. The TCR was taken from an adult man with Graves' ophthalmopathy. This rearrangement joins TRBV7-2 to TRBJ2-2; the match to TRBD1 covers 10 bases. The CDR3 protein is CASSTTDRGRTGELFF. In nucleotides, the CDR3 is TGTGCCAGCAGCACTACAGACAGGGGGCGGACCGGGGAGCTGTTTTTT.